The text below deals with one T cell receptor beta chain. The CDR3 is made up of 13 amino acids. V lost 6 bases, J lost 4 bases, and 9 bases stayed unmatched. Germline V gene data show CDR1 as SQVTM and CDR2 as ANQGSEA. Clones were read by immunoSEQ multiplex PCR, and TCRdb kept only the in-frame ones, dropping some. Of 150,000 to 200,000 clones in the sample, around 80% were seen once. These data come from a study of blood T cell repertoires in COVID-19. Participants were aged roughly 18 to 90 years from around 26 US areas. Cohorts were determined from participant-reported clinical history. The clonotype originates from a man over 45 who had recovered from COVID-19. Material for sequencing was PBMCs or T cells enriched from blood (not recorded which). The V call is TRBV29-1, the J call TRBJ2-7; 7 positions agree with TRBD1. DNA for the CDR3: TGCAGCGTCACAGGGGACCTTGATTACGAGCAGTACTTC. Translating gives CSVTGDLDYEQYF.